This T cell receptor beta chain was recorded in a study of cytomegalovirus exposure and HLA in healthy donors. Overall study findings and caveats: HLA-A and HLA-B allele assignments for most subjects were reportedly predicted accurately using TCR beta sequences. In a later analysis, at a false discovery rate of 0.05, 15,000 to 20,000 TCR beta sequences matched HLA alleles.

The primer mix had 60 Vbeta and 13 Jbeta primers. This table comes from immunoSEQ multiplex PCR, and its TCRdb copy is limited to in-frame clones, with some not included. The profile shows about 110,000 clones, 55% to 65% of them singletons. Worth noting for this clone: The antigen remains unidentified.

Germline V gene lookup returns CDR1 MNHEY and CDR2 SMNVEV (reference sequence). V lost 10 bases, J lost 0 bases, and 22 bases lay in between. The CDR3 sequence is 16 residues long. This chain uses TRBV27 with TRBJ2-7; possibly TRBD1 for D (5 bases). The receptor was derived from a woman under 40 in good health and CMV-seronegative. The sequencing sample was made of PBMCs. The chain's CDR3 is CATYFDSHISSYEQYF. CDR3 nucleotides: TGTGCCACCTACTTCGACAGTCACATAAGCTCCTACGAGCAGTACTTC.